The next 25 T cell receptor beta chains were all read from a single sample in a study of blood T cell repertoires in COVID-19. Produced via immunoSEQ multiplex PCR; TCRdb's table is partial and in-frame only. The table lists some 140,000 clones, 78% of them singletons. Sequenced material: peripheral blood. These receptors came from a man aged 60-69 years who had recovered from COVID-19.

The V and J genes are TRBV7-6 and TRBJ1-2, with a possible D match to TRBD1 (6 bases). This CDR3 has 14 residues. Germline V CDR1 and CDR2: SGHVS, FNYEAQ. Trimming cost V 0 bases and J 6 bases, with 11 bases left between them. CDR3: CASSLAIPGDGYTF. CDR3 DNA sequence: TGTGCCAGCAGCTTAGCGATACCAGGGGATGGCTACACCTTC.

V gene TRBV7-3 combines with J gene TRBJ1-6; D may be TRBD1 (6 bases). Germline V gives CDR1 SGHTA, CDR2 FQGTGA. This CDR3 region has 12 residues. Trimming pared 7 bases from V and 10 bases from J, leaving 11 bases between. CDR3 nucleotide sequence: TGTGCCAGCACTCACAGGGACTCACCCCTCCACTTT. Protein sequence: CASTHRDSPLHF.

V gene TRBV19 combines with J gene TRBJ1-6; the D gene is possibly TRBD1 (6 bases). Germline V CDR1 and CDR2: LNHDA, SQIVND (reference sequence). This CDR3 spans 16 amino acids. V was cut by 6 bases and J by 7 bases, with 19 bases left in between. The CDR3 loop is CASSPLLGGRNSPLHF. The CDR3 DNA follows: TGTGCCAGTAGCCCCCTTTTAGGGGGACGAAATTCACCCCTCCACTTT.

The chain has TRBV5-1 and TRBJ1-4, with unresolved D. Germline lookup yields CDR1 SGHRS and CDR2 YFSETQ. The ends were cut back, 4 bases at V and 7 bases at J, with 14 bases in the middle. The CDR3 spans 14 residues. CDR3 sequence: CASSTSGGSEKLFF. The DNA of the CDR3 is TGCGCCAGCAGCACCTCAGGCGGGAGTGAAAAACTGTTTTTT.

This rearrangement joins TRBV11-2 to TRBJ1-5; 7 nucleotides align to TRBD1. This CDR3 has 14 amino acids. Germline assignment: CDR1 SGHAT and CDR2 FQNNGV. Unmatched junction bases numbered 4, after V lost 5 bases and J lost 3 bases. In DNA form, the CDR3 reads TGTGCCAGCAGCCAGACAGGGATCAATCAGCCCCAGCATTTT. Protein: CASSQTGINQPQHF.

The CDR3 here is CASSPGLAGGRETQYF. The CDR3, as DNA: TGTGCCAGCAGCCCCGGACTAGCGGGGGGGCGTGAGACCCAGTACTTC. The genes are TRBV7-6 and TRBJ2-5; TRBD2 aligns across 15 bases. The ends lost 5 bases at V and 5 bases at J; junction bases unmatched: 6. Per the germline V gene, CDR1 is SGHVS and CDR2 is FNYEAQ. The CDR3 is made up of 16 amino acids.

V and J are TRBV5-1 and TRBJ2-1; D may be TRBD1 (6 bases). V was cut by 0 bases and J by 10 bases, with 14 bases left in between. Germline CDR1 reads SGHRS; CDR2 reads YFSETQ. The CDR3 spans 14 residues. CDR3 residues: CASSLEGEHNEQFF. The CDR3 coding sequence is TGCGCCAGCAGCTTGGAGGGGGAGCATAACGAGCAGTTCTTC.

The rearrangement uses TRBV19 and TRBJ1-4; TRBD1 aligns across 8 bases. Germline values: CDR1 LNHDA, CDR2 SQIVND (reference sequence). The CDR3 length is 16 residues. Trimming cost V 0 bases and J 7 bases; bases outside gene matches: 7. This CDR3 is CASSIDWNRGSEKLFF. The CDR3 DNA follows: TGTGCCAGTAGTATAGATTGGAACAGGGGGAGTGAAAAACTGTTTTTT.

The rearrangement uses TRBV29-1 and TRBJ2-3; TRBD2 is a possible D gene (5 bases). Trimming removed 1 base at V and 5 bases at J, with 16 bases between. In germline, CDR1 is SQVTM, CDR2 ANQGSEA. The CDR3 runs 15 residues. For the CDR3, the DNA is TGCAGCGTTGAAGGAGAGAGTGGGAGATTAGATACGCAGTATTTT. Protein: CSVEGESGRLDTQYF.

This clone showed up just once. The genes are TRBV20-1 and TRBJ1-3, with TRBD1 as a possible D gene (5 bases). Germline CDR1 is DFQATT and CDR2 is SNEGSKA (reference sequence). Trimming stripped 6 bases from V and 10 bases from J, with 13 bases between. This CDR3 comprises 11 residues. CDR3: CSAREGKTIYF. In nucleotides, the CDR3 is TGCAGTGCCAGGGAGGGGAAGACCATATATTTT.

The rearrangement joins TRBV10-3 to TRBJ2-5, with 9 bases that match TRBD2. The junction had 8 bases not matched to a gene; V was cut back by 2 bases and J by 7 bases. Per the germline V gene, CDR1 is ENHRY and CDR2 is SYGVKD. This CDR3 has 15 residues. CDR3 coding DNA: TGTGCCATCAGTGAGGGCGGGGGGGCTTCAGGGACCCAGTACTTC. This codes for CAISEGGGASGTQYF.

The chain has TRBV6-2 or TRBV6-3 and TRBJ1-5; TRBD1 might be the D (6 bases). Looked up from germline, CDR1 is MNHEY and CDR2 is SVGEGT. The germline V and J ends were trimmed by 4 bases and 1 base, with 11 bases remaining between them. The CDR3 extends over 15 amino acids. The CDR3 region has the DNA TGTGCCAGCAGTTTCCAGGGGCTAAGCAATCAGCCCCAGCATTTT. Protein product: CASSFQGLSNQPQHF.

The chain recombines TRBV18 with TRBJ1-6; the match to TRBD1 covers 10 bases. Germline trimming cut 0 bases from V and 14 bases from J; bases unmatched to any gene: 7. CDR3 length: 15 amino acids. Germline CDR1 reads KGHSH; CDR2 reads LQKENI. The CDR3 reads CASSPPGQGKTTLHF. The DNA for the CDR3 is TGTGCCAGCTCACCACCGGGACAGGGGAAGACAACCCTCCACTTT.

Regarding this clone: At one end the junction does not follow the germline gene, possibly because of a read error. The chain recombines TRBV10-3 with TRBJ2-7; TRBD2 is a possible D gene (6 bases). The CDR3 is 12 amino acids. Germline-derived CDR1 and CDR2 are ENHRY and SYGVKD. Here the CDR3 reads CAISDTGTDDFF. The CDR3 DNA reads as TGTGCCATCAGTGATACCGGGACTGACGACTTCTTC.

The genes are TRBV6-1 and TRBJ1-2; D unclear. This CDR3 is 16 amino acids long. Trimming pared 2 bases from V and 2 bases from J, leaving 15 bases between. Germline V CDR1 and CDR2: MNHNS, SASEGT. CDR3 sequence: CASSESNAAANYGYTF. As DNA, the CDR3 is TGTGCCAGCAGTGAAAGCAACGCGGCAGCCAACTATGGCTACACCTTC.

This chain links TRBV6-4 with TRBJ2-2; D perhaps matches TRBD2 (5 bases). CDR1 is MRHNA and CDR2 is SNTAGT in the germline V gene. This CDR3 has 15 residues. V was clipped by 5 bases and J by 3 bases, with 13 bases between them. The CDR3 spells CASSQDGVDTGELFF. DNA of the CDR3: TGTGCCAGCAGTCAGGACGGGGTGGACACCGGGGAGCTGTTTTTT.

The V and J genes are TRBV9 and TRBJ1-2; 9 bases are a match to TRBD1. Losses at the gene ends were 4 bases for V and 3 bases for J; bases not matched to a gene: 7. The CDR3 loop spans 15 amino acids. CDR1 and CDR2 (germline): SGDLS, YYNGEE. The CDR3 is CASSPQGASDYGYTF. The CDR3 region has the DNA TGTGCCAGCAGCCCACAGGGGGCGTCGGACTATGGCTACACCTTC.

The genes are TRBV7-9 and TRBJ2-1; the match to TRBD1 covers 11 bases. The CDR3 totals 15 residues. The germline gives CDR1 SEHNR, CDR2 FQNEAQ (reference sequence). The V segment lost 5 bases and the J segment 7 bases; nucleotides outside the gene matches: 7. CDR3 DNA sequence: TGTGCCAGCAGCCGTTCGGGACAGGGGGGTAATGAGCAGTTCTTC. It translates to CASSRSGQGGNEQFF.

V usage is TRBV7-8 and J usage is TRBJ1-3, with D hard to call. The V and J ends lost 1 base and 0 bases respectively, with 13 bases between them. The CDR3 has 17 amino acids. Germline CDR1 SGHVS, CDR2 FQNEAQ. This chain's CDR3 is CASSLGRDISSGNTIYF. The DNA for the CDR3 is TGTGCCAGCAGCTTAGGAAGAGACATCAGCTCTGGAAACACCATATATTTT.

V gene TRBV18 combines with J gene TRBJ1-1; tentative D call: TRBD1 (6 bases). Germline lookup yields CDR1 KGHSH and CDR2 LQKENI. The germline V and J ends were trimmed by 5 bases and 0 bases, with 13 bases remaining between them. This CDR3 has 15 amino acids. The CDR3 DNA reads TGTGCCAGCTCAACAGGGCAGGGGCTGAACACTGAAGCTTTCTTT. Translating it yields CASSTGQGLNTEAFF.

The chain recombines TRBV6-5 with TRBJ1-4, with TRBD1 matching 8 bases. Germline CDR1 reads MNHEY; CDR2 reads SVGAGI. The CDR3 is made up of 14 amino acids. V shed 6 bases and J 8 bases; nucleotides not matched to a gene: 8. The CDR3 region is CASSARTGNEKLFF. The DNA for the CDR3 is TGTGCCAGCAGCGCACGGACAGGGAACGAAAAACTGTTTTTT.

The chain carries TRBV5-1 and TRBJ2-1; no reliable D call. Trimming shortened V by 0 bases and J by 7 bases, and 20 bases separated the two germline ends. The CDR3 totals 17 residues. Looked up from germline, CDR1 is SGHRS and CDR2 is YFSETQ. In DNA form, the CDR3 reads TGCGCCAGCAGCTTGGCCCCTATAGCCCGGAGCGTGAATGAGCAGTTCTTC. The encoded protein is CASSLAPIARSVNEQFF.

The rearrangement uses TRBV7-2 and TRBJ2-1; perhaps TRBD2 as D (6 bases). Germline V gene data show CDR1 as SGHTA and CDR2 as FQGNSA. The CDR3 runs to 18 residues. Trimming stripped 3 bases from V and 7 bases from J, with 25 bases between. As DNA, the CDR3 is TGTGCCAGCAGCTTTGGTGCCGCAGGCGGGATGGTCGGGAATGAGCAGTTCTTC. This encodes CASSFGAAGGMVGNEQFF.

This clone has a single count. This chain uses TRBV2 with TRBJ2-7, with a tentative D call TRBD2 (5 bases). V lost 8 bases and J 0 bases, leaving 11 bases between the germline ends. This CDR3 spans 13 amino acids. CDR1 and CDR2 (germline): SNHLY, FYNNEI. The CDR3 loop reads CASLEGLSYEQYF. In nucleotides, the CDR3 is TGTGCCAGCCTAGAGGGCCTCTCCTACGAGCAGTACTTC.

This rearrangement joins TRBV19 to TRBJ2-7; maybe TRBD2 (5 bases). V was trimmed by 3 bases and J by 5 bases, leaving 14 bases between them. Germline V gives CDR1 LNHDA, CDR2 SQIVND (reference sequence). CDR3 length: 14 residues. The CDR3, as DNA: TGTGCCAGTAGTATGGGAGCCCTCAAGGACGAGCAGTACTTC. The encoded protein is CASSMGALKDEQYF.